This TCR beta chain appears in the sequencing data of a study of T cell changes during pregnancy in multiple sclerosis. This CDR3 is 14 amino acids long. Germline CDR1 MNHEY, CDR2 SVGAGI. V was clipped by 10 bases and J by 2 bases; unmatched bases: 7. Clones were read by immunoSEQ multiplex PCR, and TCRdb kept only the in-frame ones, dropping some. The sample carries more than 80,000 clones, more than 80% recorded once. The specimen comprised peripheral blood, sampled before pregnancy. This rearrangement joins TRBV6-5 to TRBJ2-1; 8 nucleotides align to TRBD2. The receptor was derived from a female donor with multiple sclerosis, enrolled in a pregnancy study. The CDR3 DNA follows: TGTGCCACCCAAACTAGCGGCACCTACAATGAGCAGTTCTTC. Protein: CATQTSGTYNEQFF.